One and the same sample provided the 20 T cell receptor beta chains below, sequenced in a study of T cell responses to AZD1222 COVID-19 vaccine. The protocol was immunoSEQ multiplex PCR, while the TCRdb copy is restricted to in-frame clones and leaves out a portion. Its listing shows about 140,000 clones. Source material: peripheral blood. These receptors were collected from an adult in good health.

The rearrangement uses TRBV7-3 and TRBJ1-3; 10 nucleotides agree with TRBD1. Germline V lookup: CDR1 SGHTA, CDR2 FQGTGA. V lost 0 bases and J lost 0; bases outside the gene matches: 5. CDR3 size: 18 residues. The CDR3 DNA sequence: TGTGCCAGCAGCTTAACGGGACAGGGGACACACTCTGGAAACACCATATATTTT. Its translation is CASSLTGQGTHSGNTIYF.

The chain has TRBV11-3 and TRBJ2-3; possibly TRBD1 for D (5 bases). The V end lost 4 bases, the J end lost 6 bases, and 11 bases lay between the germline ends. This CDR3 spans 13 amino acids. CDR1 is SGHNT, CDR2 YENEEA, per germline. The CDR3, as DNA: TGTGCCAGCAGCTCCCCCCCAGGGGATACGCAGTATTTT. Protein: CASSSPPGDTQYF. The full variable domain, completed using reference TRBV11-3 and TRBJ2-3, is EAGVVQSPRYKIIEKKQPVAFWCNPISGHNTLYWYLQNLGQGPELLIRYENEEAVDDSQLPKDRFSAERLKGVDSTLKIQPAELGDSAVYLCASSSPPGDTQYFGPGTRLTVL.

The CDR3 sequence: CAISESGGSYGYTF. The CDR3 nucleotides are TGTGCCATCAGTGAGTCGGGCGGGTCCTATGGCTACACCTTC. This sequence joins TRBV10-3 and TRBJ1-2; D gene ambiguous. V lost 0 bases and J 4 bases, leaving 9 bases between the germline ends. The CDR3 is made up of 14 amino acids. Germline V gene lookup returns CDR1 ENHRY and CDR2 SYGVKD.

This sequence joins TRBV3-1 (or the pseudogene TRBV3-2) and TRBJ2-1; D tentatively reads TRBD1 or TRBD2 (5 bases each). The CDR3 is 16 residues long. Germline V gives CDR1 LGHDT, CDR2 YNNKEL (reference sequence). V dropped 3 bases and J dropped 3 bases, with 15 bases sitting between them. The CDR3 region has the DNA TGTGCCAGCAGCCACTCGATACGGGGCGACTACAATGAGCAGTTCTTC. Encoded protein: CASSHSIRGDYNEQFF.

As DNA, the CDR3 is TGTGCCAGCAGACTTCGGACAGAGAACACCGGGGAGCTGTTTTTT. Translating it yields CASRLRTENTGELFF. The rearrangement links TRBV6-5 to TRBJ2-2; the D gene is possibly TRBD1 (6 bases). The V and J ends lost 6 bases and 1 base respectively, with 12 bases between them. CDR3 length equals 15 residues. CDR1 MNHEY and CDR2 SVGAGI come from the germline V gene.

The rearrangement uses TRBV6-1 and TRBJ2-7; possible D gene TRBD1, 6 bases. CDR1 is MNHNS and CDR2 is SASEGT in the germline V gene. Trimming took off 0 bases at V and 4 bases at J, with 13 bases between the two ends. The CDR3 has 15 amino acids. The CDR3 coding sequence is TGTGCCAGCAGTGAAGCACCAGGGGCGGCTTACGAGCAGTACTTC. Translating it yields CASSEAPGAAYEQYF.

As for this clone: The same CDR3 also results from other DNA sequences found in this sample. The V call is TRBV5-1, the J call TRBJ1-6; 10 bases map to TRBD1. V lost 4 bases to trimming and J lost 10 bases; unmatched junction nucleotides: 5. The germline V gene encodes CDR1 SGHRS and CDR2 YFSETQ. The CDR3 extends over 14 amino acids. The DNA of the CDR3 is TGCGCCAGCAGCCCGGGACAGGGGAGGTCACCCCTCCACTTT. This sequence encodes CASSPGQGRSPLHF.

DNA of the CDR3: TGTGCCAGCAGCCCACGTAGGGTTGTCACCGGGGAGCTGTTTTTT. Its translation is CASSPRRVVTGELFF. The rearrangement joins TRBV6-5 to TRBJ2-2; D remains ambiguous. This CDR3 has 15 residues. V was shortened by 6 bases and J by 4 bases, with 15 bases between the two germline ends. In germline, CDR1 is MNHEY, CDR2 SVGAGI.

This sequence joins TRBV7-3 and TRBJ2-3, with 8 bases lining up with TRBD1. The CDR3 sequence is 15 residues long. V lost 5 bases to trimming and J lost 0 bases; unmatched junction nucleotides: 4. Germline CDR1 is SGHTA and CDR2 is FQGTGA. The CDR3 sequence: CASSPRTGSTDTQYF. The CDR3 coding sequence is TGTGCCAGCAGCCCCCGGACAGGGAGCACAGATACGCAGTATTTT.

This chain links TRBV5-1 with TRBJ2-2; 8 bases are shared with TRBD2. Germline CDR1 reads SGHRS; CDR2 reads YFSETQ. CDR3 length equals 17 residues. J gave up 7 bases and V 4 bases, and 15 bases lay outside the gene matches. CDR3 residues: CASSLPSAGGEVGELFF. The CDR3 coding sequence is TGCGCCAGCAGCCTCCCCTCGGCGGGGGGCGAGGTCGGGGAGCTGTTTTTT.

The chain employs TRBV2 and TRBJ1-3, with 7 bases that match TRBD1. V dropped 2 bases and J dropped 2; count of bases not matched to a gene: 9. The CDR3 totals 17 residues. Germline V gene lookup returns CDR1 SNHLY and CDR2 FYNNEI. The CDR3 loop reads CASSELMGRGAGNTIYF. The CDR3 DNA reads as TGTGCCAGCAGTGAATTGATGGGCAGGGGGGCTGGAAACACCATATATTTT.

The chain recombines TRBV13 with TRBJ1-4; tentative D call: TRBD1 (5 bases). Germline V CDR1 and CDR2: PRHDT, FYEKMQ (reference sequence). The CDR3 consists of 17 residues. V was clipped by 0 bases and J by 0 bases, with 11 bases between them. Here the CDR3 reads CASSLGGPSATNEKLFF. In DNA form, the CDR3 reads TGTGCCAGCAGCTTAGGGGGGCCGTCTGCAACTAATGAAAAACTGTTTTTT.

The CDR3 loop reads CASSQAEGPFYGYTF. CDR3 nucleotides: TGCGCCAGCAGCCAAGCTGAGGGACCGTTCTATGGCTACACCTTC. V and J are TRBV4-1 and TRBJ1-2; a weak D match, TRBD1 (5 bases). Germline V gene sequence: CDR1 MGHRA, CDR2 YSYEKL. Deletions cut 1 base from V and 4 bases from J, with 13 bases between. This CDR3 comprises 15 residues.

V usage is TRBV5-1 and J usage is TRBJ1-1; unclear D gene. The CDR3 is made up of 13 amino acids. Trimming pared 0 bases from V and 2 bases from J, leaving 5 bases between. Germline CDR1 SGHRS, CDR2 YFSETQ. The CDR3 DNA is TGCGCCAGCAGCTTGGTGCCCAACACTGAAGCTTTCTTT. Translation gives CASSLVPNTEAFF.

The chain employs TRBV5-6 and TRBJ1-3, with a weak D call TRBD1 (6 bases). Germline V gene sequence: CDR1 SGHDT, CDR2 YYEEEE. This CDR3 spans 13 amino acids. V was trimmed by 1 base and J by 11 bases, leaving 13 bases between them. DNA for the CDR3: TGTGCCAGCAGCTTGACAGGGAGAGGGGCCATATATTTT. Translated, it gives CASSLTGRGAIYF.

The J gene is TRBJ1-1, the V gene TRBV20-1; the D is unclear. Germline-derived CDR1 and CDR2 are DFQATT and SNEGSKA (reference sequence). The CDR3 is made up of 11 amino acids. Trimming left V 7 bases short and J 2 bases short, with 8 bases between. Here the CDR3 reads CSVPGNTEAFF. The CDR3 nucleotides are TGCAGTGTGCCAGGTAACACTGAAGCTTTCTTT.

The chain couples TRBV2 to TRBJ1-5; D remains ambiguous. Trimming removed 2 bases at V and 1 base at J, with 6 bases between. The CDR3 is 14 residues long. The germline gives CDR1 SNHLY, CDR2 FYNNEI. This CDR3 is CASSEWVSNQPQHF. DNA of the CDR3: TGTGCCAGCAGTGAATGGGTGAGCAATCAGCCCCAGCATTTT.

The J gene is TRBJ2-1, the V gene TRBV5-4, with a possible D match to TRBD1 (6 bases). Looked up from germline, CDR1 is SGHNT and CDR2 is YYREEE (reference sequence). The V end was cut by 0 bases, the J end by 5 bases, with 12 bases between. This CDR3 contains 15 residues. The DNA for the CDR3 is TGTGCCAGCAGCTTGGATCAGGGGCAGAACAATGAGCAGTTCTTC. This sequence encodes CASSLDQGQNNEQFF.

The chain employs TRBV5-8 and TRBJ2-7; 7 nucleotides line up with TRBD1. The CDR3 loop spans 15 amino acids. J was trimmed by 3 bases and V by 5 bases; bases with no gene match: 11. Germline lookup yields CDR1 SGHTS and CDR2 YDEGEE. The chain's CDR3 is CASRLNRGLYYEQYF. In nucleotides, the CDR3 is TGTGCCAGCAGGTTGAACAGGGGCCTATACTACGAGCAGTACTTC.

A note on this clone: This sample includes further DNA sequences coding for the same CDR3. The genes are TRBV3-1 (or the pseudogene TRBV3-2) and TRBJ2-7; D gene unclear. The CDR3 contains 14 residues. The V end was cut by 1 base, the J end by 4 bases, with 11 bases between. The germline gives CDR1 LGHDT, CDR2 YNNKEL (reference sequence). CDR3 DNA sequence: TGTGCCAGCAGCCAAGGATTGGGTGTATACGAGCAGTACTTC. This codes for CASSQGLGVYEQYF.